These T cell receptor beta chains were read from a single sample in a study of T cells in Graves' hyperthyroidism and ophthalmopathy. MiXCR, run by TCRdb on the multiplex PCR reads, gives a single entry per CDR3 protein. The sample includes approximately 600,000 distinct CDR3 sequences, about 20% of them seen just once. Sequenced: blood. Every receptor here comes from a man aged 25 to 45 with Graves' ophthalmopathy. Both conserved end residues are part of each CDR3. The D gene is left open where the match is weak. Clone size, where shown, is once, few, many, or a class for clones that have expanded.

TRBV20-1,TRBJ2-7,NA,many,CSAREEISYEQYF
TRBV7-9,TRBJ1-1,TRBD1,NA,CASRRTGVQNTEAFF
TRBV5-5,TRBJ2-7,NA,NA,CASSFGGKRSLGEQYF
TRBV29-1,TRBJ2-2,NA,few,CSVGGQGSSNTGELFF
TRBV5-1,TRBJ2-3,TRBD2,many,CASSPGLAGYTQYF
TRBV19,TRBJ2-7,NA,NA,CASTLSYGSSYEQYF
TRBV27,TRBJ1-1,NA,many,CASRVQGGTITEAFF
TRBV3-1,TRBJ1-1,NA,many,CASSPRVNTEAFF
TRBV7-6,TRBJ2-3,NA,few,CASSLMGSPTDTQYF
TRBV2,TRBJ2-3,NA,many,CASTEELAPLDTQYF
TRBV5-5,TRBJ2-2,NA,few,CASSLIQLATGELFF
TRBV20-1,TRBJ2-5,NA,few,CSARAAEPQETQYF
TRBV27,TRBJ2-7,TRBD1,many,CASNNGTGGRKEQYF
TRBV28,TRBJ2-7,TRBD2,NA,CASRPGRRTSVSYEQYF
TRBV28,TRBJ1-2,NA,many,CASSPRSYGYTF
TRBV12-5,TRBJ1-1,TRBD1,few,CASGQGTNTEAFF
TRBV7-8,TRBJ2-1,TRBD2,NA,CASSQGLAGISEQFF
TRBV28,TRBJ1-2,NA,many,CASSTYNYGYTF
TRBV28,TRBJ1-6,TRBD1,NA,CASGLDRVERGSPLHF
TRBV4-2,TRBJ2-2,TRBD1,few,CASRPTGGADTGELFF
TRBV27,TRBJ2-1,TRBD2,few,CASRPGLAGDNEQFF
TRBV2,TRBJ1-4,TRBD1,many,CATRPGQGALAEKLFF
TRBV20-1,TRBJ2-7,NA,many,CSARPREQYF
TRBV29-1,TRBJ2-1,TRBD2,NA,CSVRAASGRTSSYNEQFF
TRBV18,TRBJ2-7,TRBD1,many,CASSPQGAGILYEQYF
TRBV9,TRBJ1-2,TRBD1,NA,CASSTGTANYGYTF
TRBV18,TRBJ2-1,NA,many,CASSPPWLPKDYNEQFF
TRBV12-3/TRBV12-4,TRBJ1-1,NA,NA,CASSLRGRGNTEAFF
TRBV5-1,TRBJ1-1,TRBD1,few,CASSLTGGESTEAFF
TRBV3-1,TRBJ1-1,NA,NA,CASSQDLQGSNTEAFF
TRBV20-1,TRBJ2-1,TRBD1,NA,CSASPAGGYFNEQFF
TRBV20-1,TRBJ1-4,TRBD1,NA,CSARPGQGNEKLFF
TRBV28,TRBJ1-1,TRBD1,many,CASSLPGQGMGQDTEAFF
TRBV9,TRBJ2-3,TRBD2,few,CASSVGSSGGNTDTQYF
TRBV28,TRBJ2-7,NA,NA,CASSSTRGNYEQYF
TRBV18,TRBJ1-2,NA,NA,CASSPPSQPYGYTF
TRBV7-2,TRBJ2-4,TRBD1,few,CASSLGPYRGQTKNIQYF
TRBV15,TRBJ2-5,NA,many,CATSRTSPETQYF
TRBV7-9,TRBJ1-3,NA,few,CASSSRQASLPGNTIYF
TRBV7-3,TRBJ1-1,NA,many,CASSPHELPQGQNTEAFF
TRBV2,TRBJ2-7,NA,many,CASSPTGPEEQYF
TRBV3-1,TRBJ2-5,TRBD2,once,CASSRGLAGGDGETQYF
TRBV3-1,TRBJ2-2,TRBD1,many,CASSLRTGANTGELFF
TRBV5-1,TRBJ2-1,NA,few,CASSFTSRGPYNEQFF
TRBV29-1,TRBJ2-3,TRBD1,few,CSVEDRGSTDTQYF
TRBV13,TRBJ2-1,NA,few,CASSLDRESTYNEQFF
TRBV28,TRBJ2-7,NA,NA,CASSGRYHSYEQYF
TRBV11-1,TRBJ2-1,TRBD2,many,CASEAGTSVYNEQFF
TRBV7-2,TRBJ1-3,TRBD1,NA,CASSLSNRGNVGNTIYF
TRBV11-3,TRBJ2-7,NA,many,CASSLLPGTGSSYEQYF
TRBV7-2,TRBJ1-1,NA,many,CASSLWTAEAFF
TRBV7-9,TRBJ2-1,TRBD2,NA,CASSLGRLAGALQFF
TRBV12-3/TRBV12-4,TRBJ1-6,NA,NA,CASSFNSLGYSPLHF
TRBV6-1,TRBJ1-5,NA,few,CASSLGYHQPQHF
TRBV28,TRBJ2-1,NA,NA,CASSLNSPYNEQFF
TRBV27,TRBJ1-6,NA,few,CASSPSRSRTQGSYNSPLHF
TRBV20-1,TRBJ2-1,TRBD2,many,CSAKSGSPYNEQFF
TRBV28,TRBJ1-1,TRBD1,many,CASRQDRVPEAFF
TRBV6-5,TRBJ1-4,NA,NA,CASSYSRTNRFTPEKLFF